The rows below give T cell receptor beta chains drawn from one sample of a study of cytomegalovirus exposure and HLA in healthy donors. Here immunoSEQ multiplex PCR was the method, and the copy in TCRdb shows in-frame clones only, minus some. Of around 180,000 clones listed, around 87% were seen once; the top ten hold more than 1.5%. The sequencing input was PBMCs. The receptor set was obtained from a woman under 30 in good health and CMV-seronegative. The CDR3 runs from the conserved cysteine through the conserved F or W. The order of the fields is D gene, V gene, clone size, J gene, CDR3 DNA, CDR3 protein. A D gene is named only where the DNA matches it firmly. Clone size is shown for a subset of rows, as once, few, many or a class of expanded clone.

d_call: NA
v_call: TRBV6-1
clone_size: NA
j_call: TRBJ1-1
cdr3_nt: TGTGCCAGCAGTGGGGTAGGGGTTTCTGAAGCTTTCTTT
cdr3_aa: CASSGVGVSEAFF

d_call: NA
v_call: TRBV28
clone_size: once
j_call: TRBJ1-5
cdr3_nt: TGTGCCAGCAGAACGGACTCCCGTGTGCATTTT
cdr3_aa: CASRTDSRVHF

d_call: TRBD1
v_call: TRBV13
clone_size: NA
j_call: TRBJ1-1
cdr3_nt: TGTGCCAGCAGCGCCGACGGGACAGGGGGCGGCACTGAAGCTTTCTTT
cdr3_aa: CASSADGTGGGTEAFF

d_call: TRBD2
v_call: TRBV7-7
clone_size: NA
j_call: TRBJ2-1
cdr3_nt: TGTGCTAGCAGCCCACGGAGGGGTAGCAGCGGGAACAATGAGCAGTTCTTC
cdr3_aa: CASSPRRGSSGNNEQFF

d_call: TRBD1
v_call: TRBV6-1
clone_size: NA
j_call: TRBJ2-5
cdr3_nt: TGTGCCAGCAGTGACAGGGGGCTGGGAGAGACCCAGTACTTC
cdr3_aa: CASSDRGLGETQYF

d_call: NA
v_call: TRBV18
clone_size: once
j_call: TRBJ1-1
cdr3_nt: TGTGCCAGCTCACCTGTGGGACTTCAGAACACTGAAGCTTTCTTT
cdr3_aa: CASSPVGLQNTEAFF

d_call: TRBD1
v_call: TRBV19
clone_size: NA
j_call: TRBJ1-5
cdr3_nt: TGTGCCAGTAGACAGGGGGCAGGCAATCAGCCCCAGCATTTT
cdr3_aa: CASRQGAGNQPQHF

d_call: NA
v_call: TRBV18
clone_size: NA
j_call: TRBJ1-1
cdr3_nt: TGTGCCAGCTCCCACGGACAGCGGAACACTGAAGCTTTCTTT
cdr3_aa: CASSHGQRNTEAFF

d_call: NA
v_call: TRBV7-6
clone_size: NA
j_call: TRBJ1-1
cdr3_nt: TGTGCCAGCAGCCCTTGGGTCGGGACTGAAGCTTTCTTT
cdr3_aa: CASSPWVGTEAFF

d_call: TRBD1
v_call: TRBV9
clone_size: NA
j_call: TRBJ1-4
cdr3_nt: TGTGCCAGCAGCGTAGTGGGGGACAGTGGTGAAAAACTGTTTTTT
cdr3_aa: CASSVVGDSGEKLFF

d_call: NA
v_call: TRBV4-1
clone_size: NA
j_call: TRBJ2-7
cdr3_nt: TGCGCCAGCAGCCAAGCAGAAGACTGGAGGGCGGGCTACGAGCAGTACTTC
cdr3_aa: CASSQAEDWRAGYEQYF

d_call: TRBD1
v_call: TRBV9
clone_size: NA
j_call: TRBJ2-7
cdr3_nt: TGTGCCAGCAGCGCCTTGGACAGGGGATCCCTGAGCGAGCAGTACTTC
cdr3_aa: CASSALDRGSLSEQYF

d_call: TRBD1
v_call: TRBV30
clone_size: NA
j_call: TRBJ1-2
cdr3_nt: TGTGCCTGGAGACAGGGGTACTATGGCTACACCTTC
cdr3_aa: CAWRQGYYGYTF

d_call: TRBD2
v_call: TRBV14
clone_size: NA
j_call: TRBJ2-5
cdr3_nt: TGTGCCAGCAGCCCGGACGCCGAGGGATTCGACCCATCCCTAGCGGGGGGCCGGGGAGAGACCCAGTACTTC
cdr3_aa: CASSPDAEGFDPSLAGGRGETQYF

d_call: TRBD2
v_call: TRBV11-2
clone_size: NA
j_call: TRBJ2-1
cdr3_nt: TGTGCCAGCAGCCTGGCGGGGGGTACCTACAATGAGCAGTTCTTC
cdr3_aa: CASSLAGGTYNEQFF

d_call: NA
v_call: TRBV19
clone_size: NA
j_call: TRBJ2-2
cdr3_nt: TGTGCCAGTAGTGCGGGGCCCTTCACCGGGGAGCTGTTTTTT
cdr3_aa: CASSAGPFTGELFF

d_call: NA
v_call: TRBV7-2
clone_size: NA
j_call: TRBJ2-3
cdr3_nt: TGTGCCAGCTCCACTAGCAGGAGCACAGATACGCAGTATTTT
cdr3_aa: CASSTSRSTDTQYF

d_call: TRBD2
v_call: TRBV11-3
clone_size: once
j_call: TRBJ2-1
cdr3_nt: TGTGCCAGCAGTCCACGGACTAGCGGGAGGGGAAATGAGCAGTTCTTC
cdr3_aa: CASSPRTSGRGNEQFF

d_call: NA
v_call: TRBV6-1
clone_size: NA
j_call: TRBJ1-2
cdr3_nt: TGTGCCAGCAGTGAAGGTTTAGACTATGGCTACACCTTC
cdr3_aa: CASSEGLDYGYTF

d_call: TRBD1
v_call: TRBV5-1
clone_size: NA
j_call: TRBJ2-7
cdr3_nt: TGCGCCAGCGGAAGACAGGGGGGGCACGAGCAGTACTTC
cdr3_aa: CASGRQGGHEQYF

d_call: TRBD1
v_call: TRBV5-1
clone_size: NA
j_call: TRBJ2-2
cdr3_nt: TGCGCCAGCAGCGGACAGGGGCACTACGCCGGGGAGCTGTTTTTT
cdr3_aa: CASSGQGHYAGELFF

d_call: TRBD1
v_call: TRBV7-8
clone_size: NA
j_call: TRBJ1-1
cdr3_nt: TGTGCCAGCAGTCGGGGGACAGGCCGGGTGGGGACTGAAGCTTTCTTT
cdr3_aa: CASSRGTGRVGTEAFF

d_call: NA
v_call: TRBV14
clone_size: NA
j_call: TRBJ2-7
cdr3_nt: TGTGCCAGCAGCCAAGGGGGGTGGGACACCTACTACGAGCAGTACTTC
cdr3_aa: CASSQGGWDTYYEQYF

d_call: NA
v_call: TRBV7-2
clone_size: NA
j_call: TRBJ2-7
cdr3_nt: TGTGCCAGCAGCTCGAAGACGGGATTGTCCTCCTACGAGCAGTACTTC
cdr3_aa: CASSSKTGLSSYEQYF

d_call: TRBD1
v_call: TRBV4-3
clone_size: NA
j_call: TRBJ1-2
cdr3_nt: TGCGCCAGCAGCCAAGATGGGGACAGGTCGGTATTCGGCTACACCTTC
cdr3_aa: CASSQDGDRSVFGYTF

d_call: TRBD1
v_call: TRBV27
clone_size: NA
j_call: TRBJ2-7
cdr3_nt: TGTGCCAGCAGCCGGGACAGGGGATTCTACGAGCAGTACTTC
cdr3_aa: CASSRDRGFYEQYF

d_call: NA
v_call: TRBV5-4
clone_size: once
j_call: TRBJ1-1
cdr3_nt: TGTGCCAGCAGCTTGGGACAAATGAACACTGAAGCTTTCTTT
cdr3_aa: CASSLGQMNTEAFF

d_call: NA
v_call: TRBV5-6
clone_size: NA
j_call: TRBJ1-3
cdr3_nt: TGTGCCAGCAGGAGGTGGACAGAGCCTTACTCTGGAAACACCATATATTTT
cdr3_aa: CASRRWTEPYSGNTIYF

d_call: NA
v_call: TRBV19
clone_size: NA
j_call: TRBJ2-7
cdr3_nt: TGTGCCAGTAGTGTAACCTTGAGGAGGACCTACGAGCAGTACTTC
cdr3_aa: CASSVTLRRTYEQYF

d_call: NA
v_call: TRBV10-3
clone_size: NA
j_call: TRBJ1-1
cdr3_nt: TGTGCCATCAGTGAGTTTGGGGCGGACACTGAAGCTTTCTTT
cdr3_aa: CAISEFGADTEAFF

d_call: NA
v_call: TRBV5-4
clone_size: NA
j_call: TRBJ1-1
cdr3_nt: TGTGCCAGCAGCCCCCAAGTGGCCACGAACACTGAAGCTTTCTTT
cdr3_aa: CASSPQVATNTEAFF

d_call: TRBD1
v_call: TRBV5-1
clone_size: NA
j_call: TRBJ2-5
cdr3_nt: TGCGCCAGCAGCATATTTTCTACAGGGGTCCAAGAGACCCAGTACTTC
cdr3_aa: CASSIFSTGVQETQYF

d_call: TRBD1
v_call: TRBV2
clone_size: NA
j_call: TRBJ1-2
cdr3_nt: TGTGCCAGCAGCCGGGACAGGGGATATTCGGACTACACCTTC
cdr3_aa: CASSRDRGYSDYTF

d_call: NA
v_call: TRBV9
clone_size: NA
j_call: TRBJ2-5
cdr3_nt: TGTGCCAGCAGCGTAGGAGGAAGACCAATGGAGACCCAGTACTTC
cdr3_aa: CASSVGGRPMETQYF

d_call: TRBD2
v_call: TRBV7-2
clone_size: NA
j_call: TRBJ2-1
cdr3_nt: TGTGCCAGCAGCTTAGTCAGCGGGAGGGATGAGCAGTTCTTC
cdr3_aa: CASSLVSGRDEQFF

d_call: NA
v_call: TRBV4-2
clone_size: NA
j_call: TRBJ2-7
cdr3_nt: TGTGCCAGCAGCCAAGCTGGGGCGGTTTCCTACGAGCAGTACTTC
cdr3_aa: CASSQAGAVSYEQYF

d_call: NA
v_call: TRBV10-3
clone_size: NA
j_call: TRBJ2-3
cdr3_nt: TGTGCCATCAGTGAGTCGAGCGGGCGGAGGTCGGATACGCAGTATTTT
cdr3_aa: CAISESSGRRSDTQYF

d_call: NA
v_call: TRBV6-1
clone_size: few
j_call: TRBJ1-5
cdr3_nt: TGTGCCAGCAGTCTCCGGGTTACGGAGAACCCCCAGCATTTT
cdr3_aa: CASSLRVTENPQHF

d_call: NA
v_call: TRBV11-3
clone_size: NA
j_call: TRBJ2-1
cdr3_nt: TGTGCCAGCAGCTTAGATAGCGGACTATACAATGAGCAGTTCTTC
cdr3_aa: CASSLDSGLYNEQFF

d_call: TRBD1
v_call: TRBV29-1
clone_size: NA
j_call: TRBJ2-7
cdr3_nt: TGCAGCGCCTCCTCGGACAGGGGGTACGAGCAGTACTTC
cdr3_aa: CSASSDRGYEQYF

d_call: NA
v_call: TRBV7-2
clone_size: NA
j_call: TRBJ1-5
cdr3_nt: TGTGCCAGCAGCTGGTTACAGGATCAGCCCCAGCATTTT
cdr3_aa: CASSWLQDQPQHF

d_call: TRBD1
v_call: TRBV5-1
clone_size: NA
j_call: TRBJ1-1
cdr3_nt: TGCGCCAGCAGCTTACTTGCGACAGGGGAGTACACTGAAGCTTTCTTT
cdr3_aa: CASSLLATGEYTEAFF

d_call: TRBD2
v_call: TRBV6-1
clone_size: NA
j_call: TRBJ2-4
cdr3_nt: TGTGCCAGCAGTGAAAGGGGACTAGCGGGGCGACAAAGTCGGGGAAACATTCAGTACTTC
cdr3_aa: CASSERGLAGRQSRGNIQYF

d_call: NA
v_call: TRBV14
clone_size: once
j_call: TRBJ2-5
cdr3_nt: TGTGCCAGCAGCCCCGCCCTAGATGGGGAGACCCAGTACTTC
cdr3_aa: CASSPALDGETQYF

d_call: NA
v_call: TRBV27
clone_size: NA
j_call: TRBJ1-2
cdr3_nt: TGTGCCAGCAGTCTCTCCCCAGGGGCGAACTATGGCTACACCTTC
cdr3_aa: CASSLSPGANYGYTF

d_call: NA
v_call: TRBV9
clone_size: NA
j_call: TRBJ2-1
cdr3_nt: TGTGCCAGCAGCGTAGGACGGGGGTCCTACAATGAGCAGTTCTTC
cdr3_aa: CASSVGRGSYNEQFF

d_call: NA
v_call: TRBV19
clone_size: NA
j_call: TRBJ1-5
cdr3_nt: TGTGCCAGTAGTCCCGTGTCAGGGTTCGGCAATCAGCCCCAGCATTTT
cdr3_aa: CASSPVSGFGNQPQHF

d_call: TRBD1
v_call: TRBV28
clone_size: NA
j_call: TRBJ2-7
cdr3_nt: TGTGCCAGCAGTTTTTCTTTGGGACAGAAATCGACCCTCTCTACCTACGAGCAGTACTTC
cdr3_aa: CASSFSLGQKSTLSTYEQYF

d_call: TRBD1
v_call: TRBV6-6
clone_size: NA
j_call: TRBJ2-7
cdr3_nt: TGTGCCAGCAGGCCAGGACAGGGAGCCTACGAGCAGTACTTC
cdr3_aa: CASRPGQGAYEQYF